This section outlines one TCR beta chain sequence together with its context. V lost 1 base to trimming and J lost 5 bases; unmatched junction nucleotides: 9. The CDR3 loop spans 16 amino acids. Germline V gene lookup returns CDR1 LGHNA and CDR2 YNFKEQ. The source of the sample is a study of blood T cell repertoires in COVID-19. Study details: PBMCs, B-cell-depleted T cells, or T cells provided the cDNA or gDNA that made up the material.

Authors' methods: Amplification of reference gene primers was used by the study to estimate nucleated cell counts. Clones were read by immunoSEQ multiplex PCR, and TCRdb kept only the in-frame ones, dropping some. V and J calls and clone size follow that table, whereas D and trimming were derived from the DNA. Here the sample spans around 400,000 clones, roughly 89% being singletons. Those enrolled, adults aged roughly 18 to 89 years, came from roughly 23 US areas. The sequencing input was PBMCs or T cells enriched from blood (not recorded which). The sequence was obtained from a woman in her 30s who had recovered from COVID-19. J is TRBJ1-1 and V is TRBV4-2; 8 nucleotides line up with TRBD1. CDR3 region: CASSQGTGSRDTEAFF. The DNA for the CDR3 is TGTGCCAGCAGCCAAGGGACAGGGTCAAGGGATACTGAAGCTTTCTTT.